One and the same sample provided the 15 T cell receptor beta chains below, sequenced in a study of neurological immune-mediated disorders. TCRdb called the 5' RACE reads again in MiXCR, with one record for every CDR3 protein. The sample lists approximately 65,000 distinct CDR3 sequences, over 5% occurring once. Sequencing was performed on PBMCs. These receptors were obtained from a human donor with multiple sclerosis. The donor label of this sample is uncertain.

This clonotype was observed many times. V usage is TRBV2 and J usage is TRBJ2-2; 10 bases agree with TRBD2. V shed 6 bases and J 6 bases; nucleotides not matched to a gene: 7. The V gene's germline CDR1 is SNHLY and CDR2 FYNNEI. The CDR3 is 15 residues long. CDR3 nucleotide sequence: TGTGCCAGCAGGGATAGCGGGGGGCCCGCCGGGGAGCTGTTTTTT. This translates into CASRDSGGPAGELFF.

This clonotype was seen at least ten times. The CDR3 coding sequence is TGCGCCAGCAGCTCCCCGGGACAGGGAGCCGGGGAGCTGTTTTTT. The encoded protein is CASSSPGQGAGELFF. The gene calls are TRBV5-1 and TRBJ2-2; 9 positions match TRBD1. Germline trimming cut 3 bases from V and 6 bases from J; bases unmatched to any gene: 6. Germline CDR1 reads SGHRS; CDR2 reads YFSETQ. The CDR3 sequence is 15 residues long.

This clonotype was seen ten or more times. The V and J genes are TRBV20-1 and TRBJ1-2; 8 bases are shared with TRBD1. Trimming took 4 bases from V and 4 from J; bases not matched to a gene: 2. CDR3 length equals 12 residues. Germline V CDR1 and CDR2: DFQATT, SNEGSKA (reference sequence). This CDR3 reads CSATGGGYGYTF. The CDR3 DNA is TGCAGTGCTACAGGGGGCGGCTATGGCTACACCTTC.

This clonotype was seen at least ten times. This sequence joins TRBV4-2 and TRBJ1-6; 8 nucleotides match TRBD1. The V gene's germline CDR1 is LGHNA and CDR2 YNFKEQ. V was clipped by 4 bases and J by 10 bases; unmatched bases: 6. CDR3 length: 14 amino acids. This CDR3 is CASSPRTGWSPLHF. The CDR3 nucleotides are TGTGCCAGCAGCCCAAGGACAGGGTGGTCACCCCTCCACTTT.

This clonotype was counted ten times or more. The chain links TRBV5-1 to TRBJ1-1; 7 bases line up with TRBD1. Germline V gene data show CDR1 as SGHRS and CDR2 as YFSETQ. This CDR3 comprises 14 residues. The trim removed 4 bases at V and 4 bases at J, leaving 7 bases unmatched. The CDR3 here is CASSLGTVGTEAFF. The CDR3 bases are TGCGCCAGCAGCCTCGGGACAGTAGGCACTGAAGCTTTCTTT.

This clonotype has ten or more counts. This chain links TRBV20-1 with TRBJ1-3; 7 bases are a match to TRBD1. Germline-derived CDR1 and CDR2 are DFQATT and SNEGSKA (reference sequence). V lost 2 bases to trimming and J lost 4 bases; unmatched junction nucleotides: 8. The CDR3 sequence is 15 residues long. The DNA of the CDR3 is TGCAGTGCTAGACGAGGGGGCGTGGGAGGAAACACCATATATTTT. Its translation: CSARRGGVGGNTIYF.

This clonotype has at least ten counts. The chain combines TRBV5-1 with TRBJ1-2, with TRBD1 as a possible D gene (5 bases). V was clipped by 5 bases and J by 3 bases, with 38 bases between them. Germline V gene lookup returns CDR1 SGHRS and CDR2 YFSETQ. The CDR3 has 22 amino acids. The CDR3 DNA sequence: TGCGCCAGCAGAATGGTGGACAAAAATGGGTTGGGGGGATACGATCGCGACTATGGCTACACCTTC. This gives the protein CASRMVDKNGLGGYDRDYGYTF.

This clonotype was detected ten times or more. V usage is TRBV10-3 and J usage is TRBJ2-1, with TRBD2 as a possible D gene (5 bases). This CDR3 is 14 amino acids long. Trimming left V 6 bases short and J 9 bases short, with 18 bases between. CDR1 and CDR2 from the germline V gene are ENHRY and SYGVKD. The CDR3 reads CAIRIGPTAGEQFF. CDR3 sequence (DNA): TGTGCCATCAGGATTGGGCCCACGGCGGGTGAGCAGTTCTTC.

This clonotype was picked up many times. The chain carries TRBV5-1 and TRBJ2-1; D is possibly TRBD2 (5 bases). This CDR3 comprises 14 residues. Trimming took 4 bases from V and 4 from J, leaving 12 bases between them. Per the germline V gene, CDR1 is SGHRS and CDR2 is YFSETQ. The CDR3 DNA reads as TGCGCCAGCAGCCCAGGACGGACTTACAATGAGCAGTTCTTC. This translates into CASSPGRTYNEQFF. Full variable domain (remainder filled in from reference TRBV5-1 and TRBJ2-1): KAGVTQTPRYLIKTRGQQVTLSCSPISGHRSVSWYQQTPGQGLQFLFEYFSETQRNKGNFPGRFSGRQFSNSRSEMNVSTLELGDSALYLCASSPGRTYNEQFFGPGTRLTVL.

This clonotype was detected ten times or more. This chain uses TRBV9 with TRBJ1-3; D not resolved. Trimming took 4 bases from V and 2 from J, leaving 13 bases between them. Per the germline V gene, CDR1 is SGDLS and CDR2 is YYNGEE. The CDR3 covers 15 residues. The CDR3, as DNA: TGTGCCAGCAGCCCAACTGGCCTCCCTGGAAACACCATATATTTT. Residues: CASSPTGLPGNTIYF.

Many counts were recorded for this clonotype. The chain carries TRBV5-5 and TRBJ1-3; the match to TRBD1 covers 9 bases. The trim removed 3 bases at V and 2 bases at J, leaving 3 bases unmatched. This CDR3 comprises 15 residues. CDR1 and CDR2 from the germline V gene are SGHKS and YYEKEE (reference sequence). The CDR3 spells CASSYGQGPGNTIYF. Written as DNA, the CDR3 is TGTGCCAGCAGCTACGGACAGGGGCCTGGAAACACCATATATTTT.

This clonotype was seen repeatedly, ten times or more. The rearrangement links TRBV20-1 to TRBJ1-1; 8 bases match TRBD1. Germline V lookup: CDR1 DFQATT, CDR2 SNEGSKA (reference sequence). V lost 1 base and J lost 5; bases outside the gene matches: 6. This CDR3 spans 14 amino acids. CDR3 in DNA: TGCAGTGCTAGAGCTGGGACAGGATATACTGAAGCTTTCTTT. Translated: CSARAGTGYTEAFF.

This clonotype was seen at least ten times. V and J are TRBV7-2 and TRBJ1-6, with D perhaps TRBD1 (6 bases). Germline values: CDR1 SGHTA, CDR2 FQGNSA. V lost 1 base and J 7 bases, leaving 17 bases between the germline ends. CDR3 length equals 17 residues. The CDR3 DNA reads TGTGCCAGCAGCTTAGTGTCGGCAGGGGCCAGGAATTCACCCCTCCACTTT. Protein product: CASSLVSAGARNSPLHF. The complete variable domain, with remaining parts taken from reference TRBV7-2 and TRBJ1-6, reads GAGVSQSPSNKVTEKGKDVELRCDPISGHTALYWYRQSLGQGLEFLIYFQGNSAPDKSGLPSDRFSAERTGGSVSTLTIQRTQQEDSAVYLCASSLVSAGARNSPLHFGNGTRLTVT.

This clonotype was counted at least ten times. V usage is TRBV15 and J usage is TRBJ2-1; tentatively, D is TRBD1 (5 bases). The CDR3 spans 16 residues. Trimming took off 1 base at V and 9 bases at J, with 19 bases between the two ends. CDR1 is LNHNV and CDR2 is YYDKDF in the germline V gene (reference sequence). CDR3 nucleotides: TGTGCCACCAGCAGAGGTTCCCTCCTGGGGCTAGGTGAGCAGTTCTTC. It yields the protein CATSRGSLLGLGEQFF.

This clonotype was recorded a few times. This chain links TRBV12-3 or TRBV12-4 with TRBJ2-1; 9 bases are a match to TRBD1. This CDR3 comprises 19 residues. Trimming removed 4 bases from V and 3 bases from J; junction bases left unmatched: 16. The CDR3: CASSSRRDRVWGGYNEQFF. The DNA for the CDR3 is TGTGCCAGCAGTTCTCGCCGGGACAGGGTATGGGGTGGCTACAATGAGCAGTTCTTC.